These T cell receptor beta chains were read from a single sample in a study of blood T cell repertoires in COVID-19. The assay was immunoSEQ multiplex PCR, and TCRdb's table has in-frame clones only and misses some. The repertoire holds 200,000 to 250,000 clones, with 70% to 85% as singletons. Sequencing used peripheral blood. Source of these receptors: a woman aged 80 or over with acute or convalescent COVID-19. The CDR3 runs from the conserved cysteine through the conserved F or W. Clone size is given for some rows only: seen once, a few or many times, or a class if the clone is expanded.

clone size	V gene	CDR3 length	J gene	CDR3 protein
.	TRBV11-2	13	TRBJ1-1	CASSLDGHLEAFF
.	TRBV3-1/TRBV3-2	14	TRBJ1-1	CASSQDGTDTEAFF
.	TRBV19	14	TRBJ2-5	CASSQPGSVKTQYF
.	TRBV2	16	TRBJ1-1	CASSGPPGTRFSEAFF
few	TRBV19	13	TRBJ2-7	CASSLQSSYEQYF
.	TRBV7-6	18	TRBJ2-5	CASSLPGTSGGGQETQYF
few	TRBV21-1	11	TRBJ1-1	CASRAGGRAFF
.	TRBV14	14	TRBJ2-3	CASSPRLSTDTQYF
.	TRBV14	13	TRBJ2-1	CASQRELYNEQFF
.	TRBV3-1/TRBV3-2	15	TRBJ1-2	CASSQSDRDFRGYTF
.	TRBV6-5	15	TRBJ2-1	CASSFGLAGGNEQFF
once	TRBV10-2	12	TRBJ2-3	CATQGSTDTQYF
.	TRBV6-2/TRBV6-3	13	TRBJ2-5	CASSDTRQETQYF
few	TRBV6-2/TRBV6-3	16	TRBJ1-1	CASSYPEGLGGTEAFF